A single sample is the source of the 17 T cell receptor beta chains below, sequenced in a study of T cells in localized non-small cell lung cancer. Measured with immunoSEQ multiplex PCR; TCRdb has only the in-frame clones, and not every one. Here the sample spans some 55,000 clones, under 85% being singletons. Source: peripheral blood, taken before any cancer treatment. Receptors originate from an older female donor with stage II squamous cell lung carcinoma.

The chain joins TRBV7-8 to TRBJ1-5; the match to TRBD1 covers 7 bases. J was trimmed by 1 base and V by 6 bases; bases with no gene match: 3. This CDR3 region has 14 residues. CDR1 and CDR2 from the germline V gene are SGHVS and FQNEAQ. The CDR3 DNA reads TGTGCCAGCAGACACAGGGGAAGCAATCAGCCCCAGCATTTT. Translation gives CASRHRGSNQPQHF.

The V and J genes are TRBV7-9 and TRBJ1-5, with no clear D. Trimming cost V 4 bases and J 0 bases, with 10 bases left between them. The length of the CDR3 is 15 residues. Germline V CDR1 and CDR2: SEHNR, FQNEAQ (reference sequence). The DNA for the CDR3 is TGTGCCAGCAGCTCCGGAGAGTATAGCAATCAGCCCCAGCATTTT. Its translation: CASSSGEYSNQPQHF.

The chain joins TRBV7-2 to TRBJ2-7; D ambiguous. V lost 5 bases and J lost 1, with 15 bases in between. Germline CDR1 reads SGHTA; CDR2 reads FQGNSA. The CDR3 runs 15 residues. The CDR3 here is CASSLTETHSYEQYF. CDR3 DNA: TGTGCCAGCAGCCTAACCGAGACACATTCCTACGAGCAGTACTTC.

V and J are TRBV6-1 and TRBJ2-7, with D perhaps matching TRBD1 or TRBD2 (5 bases each). This CDR3 contains 14 residues. The V end lost 10 bases, the J end lost 6 bases, and 22 bases lay between the germline ends. Germline lookup yields CDR1 MNHNS and CDR2 SASEGT. The CDR3: CAITEGSRGVEQYF. The CDR3 region has the DNA TGTGCCATCACCGAGGGAAGTAGAGGGGTCGAGCAGTACTTC.

The V call is TRBV6-6, the J call TRBJ1-1; a possible D gene is TRBD1 (5 bases). V was cut by 8 bases and J by 2 bases, with 12 bases left in between. Germline CDR1 and CDR2: MNHNY and SVGAGI (reference sequence). The CDR3 runs 13 residues. The CDR3 reads CASGEQANTEAFF. As DNA, the CDR3 is TGTGCCAGCGGGGAACAGGCCAACACTGAAGCTTTCTTT.

The chain is built from TRBV9 and TRBJ1-1; D possibly corresponds to TRBD1 (6 bases). The CDR3 extends over 15 amino acids. Germline-derived CDR1 and CDR2 are SGDLS and YYNGEE. With 3 bases removed from V and 4 bases from J, the gap between germline ends came to 16 bases. The DNA for the CDR3 is TGTGCCAGCAGCGGCTTCCAGGGGCGGAGCACTGAAGCTTTCTTT. The encoded protein is CASSGFQGRSTEAFF. Based on the CDR3 plus reference TRBV9 and TRBJ1-1, the full variable domain is DSGVTQTPKHLITATGQRVTLRCSPRSGDLSVYWYQQSLDQGLQFLIQYYNGEERAKGNILERFSAQQFPDLHSELNLSSLELGDSALYFCASSGFQGRSTEAFFGQGTRLTVV.

The chain has TRBV6-5 and TRBJ1-1; TRBD1 is a possible D gene (5 bases). The CDR3 consists of 14 residues. Germline CDR1 is MNHEY and CDR2 is SVGAGI. V lost 2 bases and J 3 bases, leaving 10 bases between the germline ends. This CDR3 reads CASSYRGTHTEAFF. The CDR3 DNA reads TGTGCCAGCAGTTACAGAGGGACCCACACTGAAGCTTTCTTT.

The chain links TRBV5-1 to TRBJ2-7; a possible D gene is TRBD2 (5 bases). Germline-derived CDR1 and CDR2 are SGHRS and YFSETQ. Trimming left V 4 bases short and J 0 bases short, with 11 bases between. The CDR3 is made up of 14 amino acids. CDR3 DNA: TGCGCCAGCAGCCGCGAAGGGAGCTCCTACGAGCAGTACTTC. Protein sequence: CASSREGSSYEQYF.

This clone was picked up one time. The V call is TRBV7-2, the J call TRBJ2-3; D is undetermined. V lost 1 base, J lost 2 bases, and 7 bases lay in between. This CDR3 has 14 amino acids. Germline loops: CDR1 SGHTA, CDR2 FQGNSA. The CDR3 loop reads CASSLDGYTDTQYF. The CDR3 DNA follows: TGTGCCAGCAGCTTAGACGGATACACAGATACGCAGTATTTT.

Concerning this clone: Distinct nucleotide sequences in the sample also encode this CDR3. This rearrangement joins TRBV6-1 to TRBJ1-1; D remains unclear. The V and J ends lost 1 base and 0 bases respectively, with 9 bases between them. This CDR3 is 15 amino acids long. Germline CDR1 MNHNS, CDR2 SASEGT. The CDR3: CASSEGVLMNTEAFF. DNA for the CDR3: TGTGCCAGCAGTGAAGGGGTCCTCATGAACACTGAAGCTTTCTTT.

The V and J genes are TRBV10-1 and TRBJ2-1; the D gene could be TRBD1 or TRBD2 (6 bases each). Trimming took off 5 bases at V and 4 bases at J, with 12 bases between the two ends. The germline CDR1 and CDR2 sequences are WNHNN and SYGVQD (reference sequence). The CDR3 runs 14 residues. The CDR3 DNA reads as TGCGCCAGCAGTAGTTCGGGGGCTTACAATGAGCAGTTCTTC. This gives the protein CASSSSGAYNEQFF.

The V and J genes are TRBV2 and TRBJ2-5; D is perhaps TRBD2 (6 bases). V was clipped by 5 bases and J by 6 bases, with 19 bases between them. The CDR3 spans 15 residues. Germline V lookup: CDR1 SNHLY, CDR2 FYNNEI. The CDR3 nucleotides read TGTGCCAGCAGTCAGTCGCGGGGTTGGGCGAAGACCCAGTACTTC. Amino acid sequence: CASSQSRGWAKTQYF.

V is TRBV6-1 and J is TRBJ2-4; D may be TRBD1 or TRBD2 (5 bases each). This CDR3 has 15 amino acids. From germline, CDR1 is MNHNS and CDR2 SASEGT. The germline V and J ends were trimmed by 6 bases and 0 bases, with 12 bases remaining between them. The CDR3 DNA sequence: TGTGCCAGCAGGGGGACCCATTTAGCCAAAAACATTCAGTACTTC. Translated: CASRGTHLAKNIQYF.

The chain employs TRBV6-5 and TRBJ1-5; D gene ambiguous. The germline V and J ends were trimmed by 2 bases and 3 bases, with 8 bases remaining between them. The CDR3 is 14 amino acids. Germline-derived CDR1 and CDR2 are MNHEY and SVGAGI. CDR3 region: CASSYEGYNQPQHF. DNA for the CDR3: TGTGCCAGCAGTTACGAGGGCTACAATCAGCCCCAGCATTTT.

The rearrangement links TRBV10-3 to TRBJ1-2; D gene uncertain. The CDR3 contains 16 residues. V dropped 0 bases and J dropped 4 bases, with 15 bases sitting between them. Germline V lookup: CDR1 ENHRY, CDR2 SYGVKD. This CDR3 is CAISESTRTALYGYTF. In DNA, the CDR3 is TGTGCCATCAGTGAGTCCACCCGGACGGCACTCTATGGCTACACCTTC.

This clone was counted many times. The gene calls are TRBV9 and TRBJ1-2; tentatively, D is TRBD1 (6 bases). The V end lost 3 bases, the J end lost 2 bases, and 29 bases lay between the germline ends. This CDR3 comprises 20 residues. Germline V gene lookup returns CDR1 SGDLS and CDR2 YYNGEE. In nucleotides, the CDR3 is TGTGCCAGCAGCGCCCAACCAGAAATACGTGCTCCAGGGGAGAACTATGGCTACACCTTC. It translates to CASSAQPEIRAPGENYGYTF.

The chain is built from TRBV2 and TRBJ2-1, with TRBD2 identical over 9 bases. CDR3 size: 13 residues. Germline CDR1 is SNHLY and CDR2 is FYNNEI. With 8 bases clipped from V and 8 bases from J, the junction kept 7 bases outside the gene matches. CDR3 in amino acids: CASSAGGPDEQFF. In DNA form, the CDR3 reads TGTGCCAGCTCGGCGGGGGGGCCCGATGAGCAGTTCTTC.